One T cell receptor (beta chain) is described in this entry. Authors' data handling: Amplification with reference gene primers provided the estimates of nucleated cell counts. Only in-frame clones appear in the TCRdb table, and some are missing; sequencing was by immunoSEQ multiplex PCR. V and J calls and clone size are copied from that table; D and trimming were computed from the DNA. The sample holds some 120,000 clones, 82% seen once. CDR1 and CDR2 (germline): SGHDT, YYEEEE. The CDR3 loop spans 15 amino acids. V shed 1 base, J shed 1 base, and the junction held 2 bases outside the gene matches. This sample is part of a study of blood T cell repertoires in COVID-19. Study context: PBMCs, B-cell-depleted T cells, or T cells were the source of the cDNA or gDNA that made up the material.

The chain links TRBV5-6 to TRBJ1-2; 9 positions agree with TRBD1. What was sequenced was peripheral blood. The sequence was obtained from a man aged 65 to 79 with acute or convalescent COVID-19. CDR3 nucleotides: TGTGCCAGCAGCTTGCTGGGACAGGGTAACTATGGCTACACCTTC. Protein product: CASSLLGQGNYGYTF.